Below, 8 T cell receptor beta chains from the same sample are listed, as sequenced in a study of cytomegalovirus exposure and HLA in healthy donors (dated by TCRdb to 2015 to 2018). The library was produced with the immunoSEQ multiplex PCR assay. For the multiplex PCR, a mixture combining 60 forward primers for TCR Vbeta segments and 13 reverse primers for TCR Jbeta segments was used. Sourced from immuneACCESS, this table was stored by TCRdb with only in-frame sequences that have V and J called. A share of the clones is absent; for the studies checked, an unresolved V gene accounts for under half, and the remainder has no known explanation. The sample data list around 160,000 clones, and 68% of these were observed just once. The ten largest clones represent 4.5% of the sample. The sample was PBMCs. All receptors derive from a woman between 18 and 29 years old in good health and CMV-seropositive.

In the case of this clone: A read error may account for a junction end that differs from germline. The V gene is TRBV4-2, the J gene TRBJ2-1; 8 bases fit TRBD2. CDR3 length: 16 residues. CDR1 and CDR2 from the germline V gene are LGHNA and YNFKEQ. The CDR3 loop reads CASSQYAGGSNNEQFF. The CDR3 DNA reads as TGTGCCAGCAGCCAATATGCGGGGGGCTCCAACAATGAGCAGTTCTTC.

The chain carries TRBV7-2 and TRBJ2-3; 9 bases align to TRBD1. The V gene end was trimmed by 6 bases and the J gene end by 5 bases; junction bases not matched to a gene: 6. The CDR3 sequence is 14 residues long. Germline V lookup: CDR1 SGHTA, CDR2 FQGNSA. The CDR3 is CASRGGDRVDTQYF. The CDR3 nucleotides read TGTGCCAGCAGGGGGGGGGACAGGGTAGATACGCAGTATTTT.

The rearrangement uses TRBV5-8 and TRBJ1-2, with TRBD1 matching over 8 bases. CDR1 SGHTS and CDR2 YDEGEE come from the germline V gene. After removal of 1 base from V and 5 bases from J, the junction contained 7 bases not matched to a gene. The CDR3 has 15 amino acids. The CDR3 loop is CASSLTGTGRYGYTF. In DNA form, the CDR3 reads TGTGCCAGCAGCTTGACCGGGACAGGACGGTATGGCTACACCTTC.

CDR3 coding DNA: TGTGCCAGCAGCCTTGACAGGCGAACTGAAGCTTTCTTT. Residues: CASSLDRRTEAFF. The chain has TRBV27 and TRBJ1-1, with a possible D match to TRBD1 (6 bases). Deletions cut 6 bases from V and 5 bases from J, with 13 bases between. CDR1 is MNHEY and CDR2 is SMNVEV in the germline V gene (reference sequence). CDR3 size: 13 residues.

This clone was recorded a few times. The CDR3 nucleotides read TGTGCCAGCAGGACAATAACAGGGGACCGTTCACCCCTCCACTTT. It codes for CASRTITGDRSPLHF. This sequence joins TRBV2 and TRBJ1-6, with 7 bases matching TRBD1. The V gene's germline CDR1 is SNHLY and CDR2 FYNNEI. The junction had 11 bases not matched to a gene; V was cut back by 6 bases and J by 9 bases. The length of the CDR3 is 15 residues.

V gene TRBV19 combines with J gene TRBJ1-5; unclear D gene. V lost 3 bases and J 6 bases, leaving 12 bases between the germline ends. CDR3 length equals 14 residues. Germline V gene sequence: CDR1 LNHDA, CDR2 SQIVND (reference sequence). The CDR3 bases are TGTGCCAGTAGTATTGTCCAGGAAGGTCAGCCCCAGCATTTT. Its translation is CASSIVQEGQPQHF. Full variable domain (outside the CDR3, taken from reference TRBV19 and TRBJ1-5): DGGITQSPKYLFRKEGQNVTLSCEQNLNHDAMYWYRQDPGQGLRLIYYSQIVNDFQKGDIAEGYSVSREKKESFPLTVTSAQKNPTAFYLCASSIVQEGQPQHFGDGTRLSIL.

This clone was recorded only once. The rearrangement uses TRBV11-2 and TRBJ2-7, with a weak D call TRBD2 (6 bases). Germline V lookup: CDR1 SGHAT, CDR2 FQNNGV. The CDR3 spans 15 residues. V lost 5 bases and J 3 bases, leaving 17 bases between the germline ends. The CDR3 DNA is TGTGCCAGCAGCCCCGGAGGGACCGTTATCTACGAGCAGTACTTC. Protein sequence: CASSPGGTVIYEQYF.

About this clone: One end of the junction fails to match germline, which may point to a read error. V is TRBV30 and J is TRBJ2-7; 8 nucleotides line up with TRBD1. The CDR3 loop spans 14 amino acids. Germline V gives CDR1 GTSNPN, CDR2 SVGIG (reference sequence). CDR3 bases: TGTGCCTGGACCAAGGCAGGGGGCAGCTACGGGCAGTACTTC. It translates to CAWTKAGGSYGQYF.